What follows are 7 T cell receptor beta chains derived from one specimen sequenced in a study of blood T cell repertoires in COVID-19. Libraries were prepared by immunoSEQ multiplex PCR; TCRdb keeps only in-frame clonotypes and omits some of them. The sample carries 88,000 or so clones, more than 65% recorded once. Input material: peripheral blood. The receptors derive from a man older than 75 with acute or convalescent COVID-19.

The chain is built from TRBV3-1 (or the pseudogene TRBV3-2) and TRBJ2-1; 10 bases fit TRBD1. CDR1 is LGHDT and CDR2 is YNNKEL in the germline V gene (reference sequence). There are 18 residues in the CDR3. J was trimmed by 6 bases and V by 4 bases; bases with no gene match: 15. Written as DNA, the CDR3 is TGTGCCAGCAGCCCTTCTCACCCAGTCGGGACAGGGGCCAATGAGCAGTTCTTC. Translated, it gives CASSPSHPVGTGANEQFF.

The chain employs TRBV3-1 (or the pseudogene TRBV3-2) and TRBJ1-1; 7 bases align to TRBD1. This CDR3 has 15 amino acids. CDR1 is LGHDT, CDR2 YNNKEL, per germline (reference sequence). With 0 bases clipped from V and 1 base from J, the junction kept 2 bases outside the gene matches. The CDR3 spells CASSQEGGANTEAFF. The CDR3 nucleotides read TGTGCCAGCAGCCAAGAAGGGGGCGCGAACACTGAAGCTTTCTTT.

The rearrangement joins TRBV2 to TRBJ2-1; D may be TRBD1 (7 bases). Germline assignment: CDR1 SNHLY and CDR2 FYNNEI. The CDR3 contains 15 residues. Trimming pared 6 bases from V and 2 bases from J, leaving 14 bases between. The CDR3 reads CASRGGQSTYNEQFF. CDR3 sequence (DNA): TGTGCCAGCAGGGGGGGACAGTCGACCTACAATGAGCAGTTCTTC.

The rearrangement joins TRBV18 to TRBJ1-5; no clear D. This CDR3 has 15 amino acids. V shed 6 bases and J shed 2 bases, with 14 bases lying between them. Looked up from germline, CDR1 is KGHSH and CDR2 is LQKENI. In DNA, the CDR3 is TGTGCCAGCTCCGGACCGGGGTCTGGCAATCAGCCCCAGCATTTT. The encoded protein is CASSGPGSGNQPQHF.

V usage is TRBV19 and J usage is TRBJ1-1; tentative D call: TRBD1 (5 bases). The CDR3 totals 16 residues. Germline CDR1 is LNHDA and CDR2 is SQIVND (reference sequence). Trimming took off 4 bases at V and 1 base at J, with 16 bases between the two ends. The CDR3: CASSNRVGGANTEAFF. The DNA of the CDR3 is TGTGCCAGTAGTAACCGCGTGGGAGGGGCGAACACTGAAGCTTTCTTT.

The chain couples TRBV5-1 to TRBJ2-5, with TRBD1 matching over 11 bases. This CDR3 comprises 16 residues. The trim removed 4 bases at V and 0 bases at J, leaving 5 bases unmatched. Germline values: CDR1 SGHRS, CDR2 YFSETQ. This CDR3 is CASSPGTGGYQETQYF. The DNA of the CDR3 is TGCGCCAGCAGCCCAGGGACAGGGGGGTACCAAGAGACCCAGTACTTC.

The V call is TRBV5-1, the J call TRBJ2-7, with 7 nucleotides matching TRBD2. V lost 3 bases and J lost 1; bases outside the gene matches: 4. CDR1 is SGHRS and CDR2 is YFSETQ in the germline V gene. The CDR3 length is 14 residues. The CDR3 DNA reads TGCGCCAGCAGCTCCTGGGGGGGTTCCTACGAGCAGTACTTC. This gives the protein CASSSWGGSYEQYF.